These 6 T cell receptor beta chains originate from one sample sequenced in a study of shared clonotypes between healthy human individuals. Method: immunoSEQ multiplex PCR; TCRdb's copy keeps in-frame clones and lacks some. The sample lists some 2,100,000 clones; nearly 97% were seen once. Sample: naive CD4+ T cells sorted from blood. This sample's subset: CD45RA+ positively selected. The receptors derive from a man younger than 35 in good health.

The gene calls are TRBV10-1 and TRBJ2-5; TRBD2 is a possible D gene (5 bases). Germline CDR1 and CDR2: WNHNN and SYGVQD (reference sequence). V was clipped by 9 bases and J by 3 bases, with 11 bases between them. The CDR3 covers 12 residues. This CDR3 is CARLGVKETQYF. CDR3 DNA: TGCGCCAGGCTGGGAGTCAAAGAGACCCAGTACTTC.

V gene TRBV28 combines with J gene TRBJ2-1, with D perhaps TRBD2 (6 bases). The CDR3 totals 16 residues. V was shortened by 6 bases and J by 5 bases, with 20 bases between the two germline ends. CDR1 and CDR2 (germline): MDHEN, SYDVKM. The CDR3 coding sequence is TGTGCCAGCAGCAAAACCAGCGGGCGTTTGGACAATGAGCAGTTCTTC. It is translated as CASSKTSGRLDNEQFF.

The sample holds one count of this clone. The gene calls are TRBV7-2 and TRBJ1-5, with a possible D match to TRBD1 (5 bases). The CDR3 runs 15 residues. Trimming cost V 2 bases and J 7 bases, with 15 bases left between them. CDR1 is SGHTA and CDR2 is FQGNSA in the germline V gene. The CDR3 protein is CASSLSGMEGQPQHF. As DNA, the CDR3 is TGTGCCAGCAGCTTATCCGGCATGGAGGGGCAGCCCCAGCATTTT.

This rearrangement joins TRBV9 to TRBJ2-2, with D perhaps TRBD1 (5 bases). The V and J ends lost 0 bases and 7 bases respectively, with 13 bases between them. The CDR3 loop spans 15 amino acids. Germline V CDR1 and CDR2: SGDLS, YYNGEE. The CDR3 region has the DNA TGTGCCAGCAGCGTAGGACACAGGACCGGCGGGGAGCTGTTTTTT. Its translation: CASSVGHRTGGELFF.

The J gene is TRBJ2-7, the V gene TRBV18; TRBD1 aligns across 11 bases. Germline assignment: CDR1 KGHSH and CDR2 LQKENI. This CDR3 has 15 amino acids. After removal of 8 bases from V and 0 bases from J, the junction contained 6 bases not matched to a gene. The chain's CDR3 is CASAPGTGGSYEQYF. Written as DNA, the CDR3 is TGTGCCAGCGCCCCCGGGACAGGGGGCTCCTACGAGCAGTACTTC.

The rearrangement joins TRBV15 to TRBJ1-5; a possible D gene is TRBD1 (5 bases). The germline V and J ends were trimmed by 8 bases and 0 bases, with 8 bases remaining between them. The CDR3 contains 13 residues. CDR1 and CDR2 (germline): LNHNV, YYDKDF (reference sequence). The CDR3 sequence: CATSGTSNQPQHF. The CDR3 bases are TGTGCCACCTCCGGGACTAGCAATCAGCCCCAGCATTTT.